The clone carrying this T cell receptor (beta chain) was counted once. The data originate from a study of blood T cell repertoires in COVID-19. Study-level background: Samples representing acute and convalescent COVID-19 were sourced from the United States, Italy and Spain. PBMCs, B-cell-depleted T cells, or T cells provided the cDNA or gDNA that made up the material.

This table comes from immunoSEQ multiplex PCR, and its TCRdb copy is limited to in-frame clones, with some not included. This sample carries 200,000 or so clones, about nine tenths of them seen once, and the ten largest clones take 2% to 2.5%. This CDR3 has 17 residues. The germline gives CDR1 SGHRS, CDR2 YFSETQ. J was trimmed by 4 bases and V by 1 base; bases with no gene match: 6. Recruits, aged roughly 18 to 90 years, lived in approximately 26 US areas. Assignments of participants to cohorts depended upon their own reported clinical history. The chain uses TRBV5-1 and TRBJ2-4; 12 bases fit TRBD1. Sequences were obtained from PBMCs or T cells enriched from blood (not recorded which). The TCR sequence derives from a woman in her thirties or forties with acute COVID-19. DNA of the CDR3: TGCGCCAGCAGCTTGCGGGGACAGGGGGCGGATAAAAACATTCAGTACTTC. Protein: CASSLRGQGADKNIQYF.